Described below is a single T cell receptor beta chain sequence and its context. Method: immunoSEQ multiplex PCR; TCRdb's copy keeps in-frame clones and lacks some. This sample has 84,000 or so clones, with about nine tenths found just once. The CDR3 spans 13 residues. V shed 2 bases, J shed 7 bases, and the junction held 5 bases outside the gene matches. Germline-derived CDR1 and CDR2 are GTSNPN and SVGIG (reference sequence). This entry belongs to a study of control samples from healthy donors and cancer patients. The sequence was collected from a man between 50 and 59 years old in good health. V is TRBV30 and J is TRBJ1-5; 7 bases line up with TRBD1. Sequencing was performed on blood. The CDR3 DNA sequence: TGTGCCTGGAGTCCACAGGGGAGACAGCCCCAGCATTTT. This sequence encodes CAWSPQGRQPQHF. Combining the CDR3 with reference TRBV30 and TRBJ1-5 gives the whole variable domain SQTIHQWPATLVQPVGSPLSLECTVEGTSNPNLYWYRQAAGRGLQLLFYSVGIGQISSEVPQNLSASRPQDRQFILSSKKLLLSDSGFYLCAWSPQGRQPQHFGDGTRLSIL.